The sequence of this T cell receptor (beta chain) was determined in a study of T cells after yellow fever vaccination (dated by TCRdb to the late 2010s). Looking at the study overall: The SMART-Seq v4 Ultra Low Input RNA kit was used to prepare libraries from fractions with low cell numbers. Two healthy male donors, one aged 18 to 30 and one aged 30 to 39 years, were included in the cohort. Bulk PBMC replicates and cell subsets were isolated from blood drawn at multiple timepoints before and after both primary and secondary immunization. To follow T-cell clones before and after both primary and booster YFV17D yellow fever vaccination, bulk TCR alpha and beta repertoires underwent longitudinal sequencing.

TCR cDNA was synthesized by 5'RACE template switching, through which a universal primer site and unique molecular identifiers were introduced. Priming of cDNA synthesis was performed from both the TCR alpha and TCR beta constant segments. Library amplification used two PCR steps, and the second PCR step added sample barcodes and sequencing adapters. Sequencing of libraries was performed on Illumina HiSeq 2500 (2x100 bp) or NovaSeq (2x150 bp). Per the authors' processing: MIGEC handled demultiplexing of reads and collapsing into UMI consensus sequences, while MiXCR performed V(D)J alignment. Vaccine-responding clonotypes were identified with edgeR using replicate PBMC samples, with FDR below 0.01 and a log2 fold change above 5 up to day 15 being required. Each bulk clonotype received a CD4 or CD8 identity based on whether the sequenced CD4 or CD8 repertoire contained that clonotype at higher abundance. TCRdb's own reprocessing of the public reads used fastp at Q25 and MiXCR and kept productive beta chains. Here each entry gathers all rows of one CDR3 protein and keeps the most common genes and DNA. TCRdb's processing, not the authors', yielded these V and J calls. The sample data list hundreds of thousands of distinct CDR3 sequences, and roughly 12% of these were observed just once. The ten largest clones add up to 11% to 15% of the sample.

Concerning this clonotype itself: Its specific antigen is unknown. No base quality information exists; no much larger clone differs at one position.

Measured from the cysteine to the phenylalanine, the CDR3 is 14 residues long. Only the CDR3 DNA is retained, 42 bases long and in frame from the first base. V is clipped by 1 base and J by 3 bases, and the sequence between their germline boundaries is 10 bases long. From the germline V gene (reference sequence), CDR1 is LNHDA and CDR2 is SQIVND. The sample's treatment or condition label, decoded: live attenuated yellow fever vaccine strain. Two biological replicates of bulk PBMCs were collected at each blood-draw timepoint. PBMCs were isolated from peripheral blood using a standard Ficoll-Paque protocol. RNA was extracted with TriZol from bulk PBMCs, CD4 and CD8 fractions, and dextramer-positive and dextramer-negative fractions. The paper as a whole reports these results and caveats: A small share of clonotypes was detected in both CD4 and CD8 compartments, with the overlap likely arising from convergent recombination. Computational filtering was needed because FACS-sorted repertoires could contain abundant contaminating clonotypes from the bulk population. Compared with the primary T-cell response, the secondary T-cell response was weaker but faster, peaking on day 5 rather than day 15. Most clones expanded after primary vaccination were re-detected after the booster (around 96% of CD4 and 88% of CD8), suggesting broad memory maintenance. Because the study included only two donors, the extent to which the findings can be generalized is limited.

The sequence derives from a man between 25 and 39 years old who received the YFV17D yellow fever vaccine. In this chain, TRBV19 is recombined with TRBJ2-7, with TRBD2 tentatively as D gene (6 bases match). The sample was PBMCs, taken on the day of the yellow fever booster vaccination. The CDR3 here reads CASSIGTGDYEQYF. At the DNA level, the sequence is TGTGCCAGTAGTATAGGTACGGGAGACTACGAGCAGTACTTC.